Listed here are 12 T cell receptor beta chains from one sample, sequenced in a study of shared clonotypes between healthy human individuals. Sequenced by immunoSEQ multiplex PCR; TCRdb stores in-frame clones only, minus some. In the table there are around 940,000 clones, around three quarters of which are singletons. Specimen: memory CD4+ T cells sorted from blood. Subset specified: CD45RA-negative fraction. These receptors all come from a man aged 18 to 30 in good health.

The table lists this clone with a count of one. The CDR3 protein is CASRPDRNSYEQYF. CDR3 DNA: TGTGCCAGCAGACCCGACAGGAACTCCTACGAGCAGTACTTC. This sequence joins TRBV7-9 and TRBJ2-7; a possible D gene is TRBD1 (6 bases). V shed 6 bases and J shed 0 bases, with 12 bases lying between them. The germline CDR1 and CDR2 sequences are SEHNR and FQNEAQ (reference sequence). This CDR3 comprises 14 residues.

The rearrangement links TRBV18 to TRBJ1-2, with TRBD1 matching over 7 bases. This CDR3 has 14 amino acids. The J segment lost 4 bases and the V segment lost 3 bases, leaving 5 bases of the junction unmatched. Germline assignment: CDR1 KGHSH and CDR2 LQKENI. The chain's CDR3 is CASSPGTDPYGYTF. The CDR3 region has the DNA TGTGCCAGCTCACCCGGGACAGACCCCTATGGCTACACCTTC. Full variable domain (remainder filled in from reference TRBV18 and TRBJ1-2): NAGVMQNPRHLVRRRGQEARLRCSPMKGHSHVYWYRQLPEEGLKFMVYLQKENIIDESGMPKERFSAEFPKEGPSILRIQQVVRGDSAAYFCASSPGTDPYGYTFGSGTRLTVV.

The chain links TRBV19 to TRBJ1-5; 8 bases match TRBD1. With 4 bases clipped from V and 7 bases from J, the junction kept 12 bases outside the gene matches. CDR1 is LNHDA and CDR2 is SQIVND in the germline V gene (reference sequence). This CDR3 spans 16 amino acids. CDR3 loop: CASSRIGQGAEQPQHF. In DNA, the CDR3 is TGTGCCAGTAGTAGGATCGGGCAGGGGGCTGAACAGCCCCAGCATTTT.

This clone has a single count. V gene TRBV19 combines with J gene TRBJ1-1; D is ambiguous. Trimming took off 6 bases at V and 11 bases at J, with 22 bases between the two ends. CDR3 length: 14 amino acids. CDR1 LNHDA and CDR2 SQIVND come from the germline V gene (reference sequence). The CDR3 protein is CASSREVTPVGAFF. CDR3 DNA: TGTGCCAGTAGCCGGGAGGTCACCCCCGTAGGTGCTTTCTTT.

The rearrangement uses TRBV5-1 and TRBJ1-1; D possibly corresponds to TRBD1 (5 bases). This CDR3 spans 15 amino acids. The V end lost 1 base, the J end lost 0 bases, and 10 bases lay between the germline ends. Germline V gene sequence: CDR1 SGHRS, CDR2 YFSETQ. For the CDR3, the DNA is TGCGCCAGCAGCTTGTTCCAGGGAGTGAACACTGAAGCTTTCTTT. This codes for CASSLFQGVNTEAFF.

V gene TRBV30 combines with J gene TRBJ1-2; the D is unclear. The V gene's germline CDR1 is GTSNPN and CDR2 SVGIG (reference sequence). The CDR3 contains 15 residues. V lost 8 bases and J lost 4, with 23 bases in between. CDR3 region: CARISRIPLGYGYTF. CDR3 sequence (DNA): TGTGCCCGGATCTCAAGGATCCCCCTTGGCTATGGCTACACCTTC.

This chain connects TRBV30 to TRBJ1-2, with D perhaps matching TRBD1 (5 bases). This CDR3 region has 14 residues. V lost 0 bases and J 3 bases, leaving 11 bases between the germline ends. Germline lookup yields CDR1 GTSNPN and CDR2 SVGIG (reference sequence). The CDR3 DNA follows: TGTGCCTGGAGTGTCGTCAGGGCCTACTATGGCTACACCTTC. Protein sequence: CAWSVVRAYYGYTF.

This clone was seen more than once but under ten times. The chain is built from TRBV30 and TRBJ2-7; 12 nucleotides agree with TRBD2. After removal of 0 bases from V and 6 bases from J, the junction contained 3 bases not matched to a gene. The CDR3 contains 14 residues. Germline-derived CDR1 and CDR2 are GTSNPN and SVGIG (reference sequence). CDR3 DNA sequence: TGTGCCTGGAGTGTACCTAGCGGGGGGGGCGAGCAGTACTTC. This codes for CAWSVPSGGGEQYF.

J is TRBJ2-3 and V is TRBV5-6, with 7 bases lining up with TRBD1. The V segment lost 3 bases and the J segment 3 bases; nucleotides outside the gene matches: 7. Germline CDR1 and CDR2: SGHDT and YYEEEE. The CDR3 has 15 residues. For the CDR3, the DNA is TGTGCCAGCAGCTCTCAGGGGGTACGAACAGATACGCAGTATTTT. Amino acid sequence: CASSSQGVRTDTQYF.

The chain combines TRBV7-6 with TRBJ2-1, with 9 bases matching TRBD1. The germline gives CDR1 SGHVS, CDR2 FNYEAQ. V was pared by 4 bases and J by 7 bases, with 8 bases of the junction left unmatched. This CDR3 contains 15 residues. The DNA for the CDR3 is TGTGCCAGCAGCTCTTTCGGGACAGGGAATAATGAGCAGTTCTTC. This translates into CASSSFGTGNNEQFF.

The rearrangement uses TRBV6-6 and TRBJ1-4, with D maybe TRBD1 (6 bases). The CDR3 extends over 13 amino acids. Trimming removed 6 bases from V and 2 bases from J, with 7 bases in between. CDR1 and CDR2 from the germline V gene are MNHNY and SVGAGI (reference sequence). The CDR3: CASSGGTNEKLFF. As DNA, the CDR3 is TGTGCCAGCAGCGGGGGCACTAATGAAAAACTGTTTTTT.

The genes are TRBV18 and TRBJ2-3; 10 nucleotides line up with TRBD2. V shed 2 bases and J 3 bases; nucleotides not matched to a gene: 5. Germline assignment: CDR1 KGHSH and CDR2 LQKENI. CDR3 length: 16 amino acids. This CDR3 is CASSPEREGHTDTQYF. Here the CDR3 DNA reads TGTGCCAGCTCACCAGAGCGGGAGGGCCATACAGATACGCAGTATTTT.